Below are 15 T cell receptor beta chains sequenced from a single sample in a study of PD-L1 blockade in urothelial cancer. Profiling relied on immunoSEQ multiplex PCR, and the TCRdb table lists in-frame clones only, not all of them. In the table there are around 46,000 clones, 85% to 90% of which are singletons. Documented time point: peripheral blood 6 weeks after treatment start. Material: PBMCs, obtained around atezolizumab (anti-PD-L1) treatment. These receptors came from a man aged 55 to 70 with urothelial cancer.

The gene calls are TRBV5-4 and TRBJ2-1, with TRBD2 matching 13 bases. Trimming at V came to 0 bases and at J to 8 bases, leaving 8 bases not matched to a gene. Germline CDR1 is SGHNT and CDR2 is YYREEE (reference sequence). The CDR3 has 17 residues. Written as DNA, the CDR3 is TGTGCCAGCAGCTTGGATATACTAGCGGGGGGGCGGGATGAGCAGTTCTTC. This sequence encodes CASSLDILAGGRDEQFF.

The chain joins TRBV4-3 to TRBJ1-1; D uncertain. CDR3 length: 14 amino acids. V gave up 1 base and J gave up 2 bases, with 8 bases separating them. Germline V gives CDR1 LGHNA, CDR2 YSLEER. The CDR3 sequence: CASSQVAANTEAFF. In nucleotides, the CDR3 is TGCGCCAGCAGCCAAGTGGCGGCTAACACTGAAGCTTTCTTT.

CDR3 nucleotides: TGCGCCAGCAGCCAAGAGGGGGGTTTAACAGTACAACGCTCCTACGAGCAGTACTTC. Its protein product is CASSQEGGLTVQRSYEQYF. The J gene is TRBJ2-7, the V gene TRBV4-1, with D maybe TRBD2 (6 bases). The germline V gene encodes CDR1 MGHRA and CDR2 YSYEKL. The CDR3 has 19 residues. The germline V and J ends were trimmed by 0 bases and 0 bases, with 21 bases remaining between them.

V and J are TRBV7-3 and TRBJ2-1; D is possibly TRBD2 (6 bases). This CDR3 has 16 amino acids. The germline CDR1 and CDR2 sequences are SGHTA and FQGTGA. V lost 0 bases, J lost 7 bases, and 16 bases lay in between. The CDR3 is CASSLTAGTPGNEQFF. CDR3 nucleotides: TGTGCCAGCAGCTTAACGGCAGGGACTCCCGGGAATGAGCAGTTCTTC.

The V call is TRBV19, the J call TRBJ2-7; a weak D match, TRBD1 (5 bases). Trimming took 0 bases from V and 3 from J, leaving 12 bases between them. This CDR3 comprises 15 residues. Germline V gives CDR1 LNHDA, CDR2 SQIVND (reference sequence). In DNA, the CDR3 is TGTGCCAGTAGTATAGATAATGGACACTTCTACGAGCAGTACTTC. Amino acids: CASSIDNGHFYEQYF.

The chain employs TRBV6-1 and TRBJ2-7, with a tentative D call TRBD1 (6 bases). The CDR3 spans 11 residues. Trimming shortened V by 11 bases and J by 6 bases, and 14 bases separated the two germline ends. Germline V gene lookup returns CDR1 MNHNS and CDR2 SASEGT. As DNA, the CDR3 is TGTGCCGCCCGAGGGGGACGCGAGCAGTACTTC. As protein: CAARGGREQYF.

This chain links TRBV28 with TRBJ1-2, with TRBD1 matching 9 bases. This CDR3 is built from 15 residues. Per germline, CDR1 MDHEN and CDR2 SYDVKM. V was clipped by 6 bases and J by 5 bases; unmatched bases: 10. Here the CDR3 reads CASSRTGAISYGYTF. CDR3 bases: TGTGCCAGCAGCAGGACAGGGGCAATCTCTTATGGCTACACCTTC.

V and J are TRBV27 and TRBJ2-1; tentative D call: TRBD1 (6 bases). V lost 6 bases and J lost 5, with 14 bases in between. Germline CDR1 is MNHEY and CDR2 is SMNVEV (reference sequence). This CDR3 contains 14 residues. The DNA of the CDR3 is TGTGCCAGCAGCCCTGGGACAACCAACAATGAGCAGTTCTTC. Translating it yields CASSPGTTNNEQFF.

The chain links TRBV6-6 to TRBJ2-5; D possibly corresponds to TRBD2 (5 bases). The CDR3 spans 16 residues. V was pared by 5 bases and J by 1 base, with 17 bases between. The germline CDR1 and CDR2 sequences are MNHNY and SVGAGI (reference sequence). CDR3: CASSKGEGNVQETQYF. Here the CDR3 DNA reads TGTGCCAGCAGTAAAGGAGAGGGAAACGTCCAAGAGACCCAGTACTTC.

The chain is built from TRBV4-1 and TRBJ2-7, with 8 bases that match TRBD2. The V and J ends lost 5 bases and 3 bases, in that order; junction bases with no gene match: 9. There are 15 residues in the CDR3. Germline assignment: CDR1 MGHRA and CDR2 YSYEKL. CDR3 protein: CASSSIPGLDYEQYF. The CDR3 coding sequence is TGCGCCAGCAGCTCCATTCCGGGACTAGACTACGAGCAGTACTTC.

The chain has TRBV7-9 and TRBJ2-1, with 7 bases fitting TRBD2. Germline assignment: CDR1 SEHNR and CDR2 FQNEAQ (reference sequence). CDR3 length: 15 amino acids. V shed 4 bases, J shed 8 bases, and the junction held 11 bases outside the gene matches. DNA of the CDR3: TGTGCCAGCAGCTCCCATCGGGGGGTCCACCATGAGCAGTTCTTC. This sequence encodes CASSSHRGVHHEQFF.

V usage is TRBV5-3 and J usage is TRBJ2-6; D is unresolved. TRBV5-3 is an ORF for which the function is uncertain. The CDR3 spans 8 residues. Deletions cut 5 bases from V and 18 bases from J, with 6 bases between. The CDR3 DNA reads TGTGCCAGAAGGCGAAAGACTTTC. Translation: CARRRKTF.

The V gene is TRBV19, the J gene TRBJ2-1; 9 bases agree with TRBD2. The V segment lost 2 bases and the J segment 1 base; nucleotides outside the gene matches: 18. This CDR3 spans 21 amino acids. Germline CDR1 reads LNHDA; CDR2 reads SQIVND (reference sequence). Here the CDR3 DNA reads TGTGCCAGTAGTATATTAAAACAGATTAGCGGGAGTTACAATTCCTACAATGAGCAGTTCTTC. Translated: CASSILKQISGSYNSYNEQFF.

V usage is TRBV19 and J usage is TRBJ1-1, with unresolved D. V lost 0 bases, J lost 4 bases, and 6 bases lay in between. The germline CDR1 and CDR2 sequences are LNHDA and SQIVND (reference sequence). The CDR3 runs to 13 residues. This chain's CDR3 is CASSIDGGTEAFF. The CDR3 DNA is TGTGCCAGTAGTATAGACGGAGGCACTGAAGCTTTCTTT.

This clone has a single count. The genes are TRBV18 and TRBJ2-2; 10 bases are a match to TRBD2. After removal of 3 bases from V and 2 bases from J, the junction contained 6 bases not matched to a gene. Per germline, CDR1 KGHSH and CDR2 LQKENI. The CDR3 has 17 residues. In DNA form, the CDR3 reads TGTGCCAGCTCACCCCGTGGGACTAGCGCAAACACCGGGGAGCTGTTTTTT. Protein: CASSPRGTSANTGELFF.